This T cell receptor (beta chain) was observed in a study of blood T cell repertoires in COVID-19. The overall study: The study drew acute and convalescent COVID-19 samples from the United States, Italy and Spain. The cDNA or gDNA used as material had been derived from T cells, B-cell-depleted T cells, or PBMCs.

Methods used by the authors: Nucleated cell number was recorded as an estimate derived from reference gene primer amplification. The repertoire was sequenced with immunoSEQ multiplex PCR; TCRdb's copy has only in-frame clones and lacks some. That table is the source of V, J and clone size, and D and trimming were worked out from the DNA. The profile shows 65,000 to 75,000 clones, 70% to 75% of them singletons. The CDR3 contains 14 residues. V lost 5 bases and J lost 5; bases outside the gene matches: 3. Germline values: CDR1 KGHSH, CDR2 LQKENI. The V call is TRBV18, the J call TRBJ2-3, with 11 bases that match TRBD2. This clonotype was sampled from a man between 70 and 80 years old with acute or convalescent COVID-19. The sample was peripheral blood. The CDR3 DNA sequence: TGTGCCAGCTCAACCACTAGCGGGGGAGATACGCAGTATTTT. This sequence encodes CASSTTSGGDTQYF.